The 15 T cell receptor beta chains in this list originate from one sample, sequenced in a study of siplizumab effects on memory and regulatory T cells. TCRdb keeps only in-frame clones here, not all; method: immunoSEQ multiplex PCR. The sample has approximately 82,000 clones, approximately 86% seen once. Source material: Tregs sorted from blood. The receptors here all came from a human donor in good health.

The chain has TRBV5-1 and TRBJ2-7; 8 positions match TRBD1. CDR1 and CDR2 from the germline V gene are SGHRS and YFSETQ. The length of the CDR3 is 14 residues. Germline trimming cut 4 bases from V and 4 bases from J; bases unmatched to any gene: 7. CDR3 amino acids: CASSPGQDRYEQYF. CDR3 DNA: TGCGCCAGCAGCCCGGGACAGGATAGATACGAGCAGTACTTC. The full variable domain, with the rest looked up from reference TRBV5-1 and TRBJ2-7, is KAGVTQTPRYLIKTRGQQVTLSCSPISGHRSVSWYQQTPGQGLQFLFEYFSETQRNKGNFPGRFSGRQFSNSRSEMNVSTLELGDSALYLCASSPGQDRYEQYFGPGTRLTVT.

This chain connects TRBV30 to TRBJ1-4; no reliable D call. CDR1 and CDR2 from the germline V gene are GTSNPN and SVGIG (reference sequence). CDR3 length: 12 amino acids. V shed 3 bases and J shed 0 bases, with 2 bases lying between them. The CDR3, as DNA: TGTGCCTGGAGCGCAACTAATGAAAAACTGTTTTTT. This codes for CAWSATNEKLFF.

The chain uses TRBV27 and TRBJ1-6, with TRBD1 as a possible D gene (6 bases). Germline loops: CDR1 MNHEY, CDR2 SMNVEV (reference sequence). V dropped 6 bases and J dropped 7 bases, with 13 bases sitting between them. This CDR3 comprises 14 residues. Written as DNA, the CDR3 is TGTGCCAGCAGCCAGGGGCCCGCAAATTCACCCCTCCACTTT. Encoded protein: CASSQGPANSPLHF.

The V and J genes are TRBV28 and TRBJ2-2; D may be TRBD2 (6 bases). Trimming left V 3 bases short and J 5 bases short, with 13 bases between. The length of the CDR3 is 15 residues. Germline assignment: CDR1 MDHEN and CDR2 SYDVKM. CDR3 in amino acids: CASSLFGGDTGELFF. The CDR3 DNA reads TGTGCCAGCAGTTTGTTCGGGGGAGATACCGGGGAGCTGTTTTTT.

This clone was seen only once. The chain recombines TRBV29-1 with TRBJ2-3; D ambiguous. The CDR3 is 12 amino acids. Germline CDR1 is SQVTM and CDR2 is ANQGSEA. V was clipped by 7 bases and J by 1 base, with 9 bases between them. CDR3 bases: TGCAGCGGCAGACTCGGCACAGATACGCAGTATTTT. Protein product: CSGRLGTDTQYF.

The CDR3 coding sequence is TGTGCCAGCATTGGACAGGGTGGGGAAAAACTGTTTTTT. Translating it yields CASIGQGGEKLFF. The chain carries TRBV6-1 and TRBJ1-4, with TRBD1 identical over 8 bases. The germline gives CDR1 MNHNS, CDR2 SASEGT. The V and J ends lost 7 bases and 8 bases, in that order; junction bases with no gene match: 6. The CDR3 is 13 amino acids.

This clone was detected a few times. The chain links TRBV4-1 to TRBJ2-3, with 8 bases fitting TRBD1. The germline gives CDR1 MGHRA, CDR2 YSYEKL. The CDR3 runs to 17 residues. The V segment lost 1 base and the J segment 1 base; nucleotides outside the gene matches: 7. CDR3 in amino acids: CASSQAPPGQGTDTQYF. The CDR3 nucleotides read TGCGCCAGCAGCCAAGCCCCACCGGGACAGGGCACAGATACGCAGTATTTT.

CDR3 DNA sequence: TGTGCCTGGAGTGTACCTGGGAGCACAGATACGCAGTATTTT. Translated, it gives CAWSVPGSTDTQYF. The chain combines TRBV30 with TRBJ2-3; D is undetermined. The CDR3 extends over 14 amino acids. Trimming stripped 0 bases from V and 0 bases from J, with 7 bases between. Germline CDR1 reads GTSNPN; CDR2 reads SVGIG (reference sequence).

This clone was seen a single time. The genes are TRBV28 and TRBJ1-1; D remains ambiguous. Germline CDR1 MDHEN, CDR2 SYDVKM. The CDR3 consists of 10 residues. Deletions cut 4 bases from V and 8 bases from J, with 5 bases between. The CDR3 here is CASSSREAFF. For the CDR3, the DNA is TGTGCCAGCAGTTCCAGGGAAGCTTTCTTT.

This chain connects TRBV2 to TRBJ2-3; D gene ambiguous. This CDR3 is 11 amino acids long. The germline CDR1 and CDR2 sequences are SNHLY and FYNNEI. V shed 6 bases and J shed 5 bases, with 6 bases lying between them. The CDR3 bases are TGTGCCAGCAGACGTCAAGATACGCAGTATTTT. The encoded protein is CASRRQDTQYF. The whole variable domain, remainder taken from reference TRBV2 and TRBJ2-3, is EPEVTQTPSHQVTQMGQEVILRCVPISNHLYFYWYRQILGQKVEFLVSFYNNEISEKSEIFDDQFSVERPDGSNFTLKIRSTKLEDSAMYFCASRRQDTQYFGPGTRLTVL.

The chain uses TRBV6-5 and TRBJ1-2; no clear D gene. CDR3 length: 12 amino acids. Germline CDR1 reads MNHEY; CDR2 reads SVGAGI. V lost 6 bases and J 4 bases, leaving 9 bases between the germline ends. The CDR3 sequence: CASSLPFYGYTF. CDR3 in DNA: TGTGCCAGCAGCCTACCATTCTATGGCTACACCTTC.

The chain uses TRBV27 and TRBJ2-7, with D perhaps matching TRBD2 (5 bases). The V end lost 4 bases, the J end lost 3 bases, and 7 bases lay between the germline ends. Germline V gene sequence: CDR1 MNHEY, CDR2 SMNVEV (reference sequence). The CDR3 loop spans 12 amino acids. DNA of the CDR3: TGTGCCAGCAGTTCCCGGGGCTACGAGCAGTACTTC. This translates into CASSSRGYEQYF.

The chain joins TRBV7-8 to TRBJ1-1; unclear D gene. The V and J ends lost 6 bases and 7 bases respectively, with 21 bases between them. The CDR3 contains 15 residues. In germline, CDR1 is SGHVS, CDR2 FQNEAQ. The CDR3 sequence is CASSSPDRTSNEAFF. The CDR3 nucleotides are TGTGCCAGCAGTTCACCCGACCGCACGTCCAATGAAGCTTTCTTT.

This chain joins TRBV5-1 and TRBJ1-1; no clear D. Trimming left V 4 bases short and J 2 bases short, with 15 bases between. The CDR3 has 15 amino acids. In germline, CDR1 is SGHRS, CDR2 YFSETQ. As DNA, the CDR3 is TGCGCCAGCAGCCCACAGCCCGACGGTAACACTGAAGCTTTCTTT. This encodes CASSPQPDGNTEAFF. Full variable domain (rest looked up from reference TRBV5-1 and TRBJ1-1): KAGVTQTPRYLIKTRGQQVTLSCSPISGHRSVSWYQQTPGQGLQFLFEYFSETQRNKGNFPGRFSGRQFSNSRSEMNVSTLELGDSALYLCASSPQPDGNTEAFFGQGTRLTVV.

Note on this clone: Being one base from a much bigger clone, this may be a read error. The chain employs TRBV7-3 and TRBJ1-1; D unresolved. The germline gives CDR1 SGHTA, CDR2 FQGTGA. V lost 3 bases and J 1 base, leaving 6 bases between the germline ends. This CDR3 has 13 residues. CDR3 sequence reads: CASSFTPNTEAFF. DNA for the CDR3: TGTGCCAGCAGCTTTACCCCGAACACTGAAGCTTTCTTT. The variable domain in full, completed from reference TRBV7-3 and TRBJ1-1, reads GAGVSQTPSNKVTEKGKYVELRCDPISGHTALYWYRQSLGQGPEFLIYFQGTGAADDSGLPNDRFFAVRPEGSVSTLKIQRTERGDSAVYLCASSFTPNTEAFFGQGTRLTVV.